Below are 12 T cell receptor beta chains sequenced from a single sample in a study of shared clonotypes between healthy human individuals. Terminally differentiated effector memory CD45RA+ cells were excluded by CCR7 positive selection of CD45RO-negative cells. The protocol was immunoSEQ multiplex PCR, while the TCRdb copy is restricted to in-frame clones and leaves out a portion. The data contain around 580,000 clones, 95% to 98% of them seen just once; the ten biggest clones take up less than 0.35%. The sample taken for sequencing was naive CD8+ T cells sorted from blood. The receptors shown here come from a man under 40 in good health.

J is TRBJ1-1 and V is TRBV2, with TRBD1 identical over 7 bases. Losses at the gene ends were 8 bases for V and 5 bases for J; bases not matched to a gene: 8. This CDR3 is 13 amino acids long. Germline V gene sequence: CDR1 SNHLY, CDR2 FYNNEI. The CDR3 sequence is CASDDRVVTEAFF. The CDR3 DNA reads as TGTGCCAGCGACGACAGGGTTGTAACTGAAGCTTTCTTT.

This clone came up once. This chain uses TRBV27 with TRBJ1-1; the match to TRBD1 covers 8 bases. Germline V gene sequence: CDR1 MNHEY, CDR2 SMNVEV (reference sequence). J gave up 4 bases and V 5 bases, and 6 bases lay outside the gene matches. The CDR3 extends over 14 amino acids. This CDR3 reads CASSPTGVGTEAFF. CDR3 coding DNA: TGTGCCAGCAGTCCGACAGGGGTGGGCACTGAAGCTTTCTTT.

The V and J genes are TRBV5-4 and TRBJ2-1; TRBD2 agrees at 7 bases. This CDR3 is 13 amino acids long. CDR1 is SGHNT, CDR2 YYREEE, per germline (reference sequence). V shed 4 bases and J 5 bases; nucleotides not matched to a gene: 3. This CDR3 reads CASSPGTNNEQFF. Here the CDR3 DNA reads TGTGCCAGCAGCCCCGGGACTAACAATGAGCAGTTCTTC. The full variable domain, with the rest looked up from reference TRBV5-4 and TRBJ2-1, is ETGVTQSPTHLIKTRGQQVTLRCSSQSGHNTVSWYQQALGQGPQFIFQYYREEENGRGNFPPRFSGLQFPNYSSELNVNALELDDSALYLCASSPGTNNEQFFGPGTRLTVL.

The gene calls are TRBV7-9 and TRBJ2-1; D call uncertain. The CDR3 covers 11 residues. Per the germline V gene, CDR1 is SEHNR and CDR2 is FQNEAQ (reference sequence). V was shortened by 8 bases and J by 6 bases, with 8 bases between the two germline ends. The DNA of the CDR3 is TGTGCCAGCCAGCTAACCAATGAGCAGTTCTTC. Translating gives CASQLTNEQFF.

This clone was counted a few times. The rearrangement uses TRBV28 and TRBJ1-5; D is perhaps TRBD1 (5 bases). The CDR3 is 16 residues long. Looked up from germline, CDR1 is MDHEN and CDR2 is SYDVKM. V lost 2 bases and J lost 2, with 13 bases in between. CDR3 sequence (DNA): TGTGCCAGCAGTTTACTCCTCGCGGGGGGCAATCAGCCCCAGCATTTT. Its protein is CASSLLLAGGNQPQHF.

The chain links TRBV7-2 to TRBJ1-2, with no clear D. The CDR3 has 14 residues. The germline V and J ends were trimmed by 1 base and 7 bases, with 13 bases remaining between them. Per germline, CDR1 SGHTA and CDR2 FQGNSA. The CDR3 sequence is CASSLGWGGSGYTF. The CDR3, as DNA: TGTGCCAGCAGCTTAGGGTGGGGTGGGAGTGGCTACACCTTC.

The V call is TRBV2, the J call TRBJ1-1; D is undetermined. V shed 6 bases and J shed 8 bases, with 13 bases lying between them. The CDR3 spans 12 residues. Germline lookup yields CDR1 SNHLY and CDR2 FYNNEI. The CDR3 DNA follows: TGTGCCAGCAGCGGTAGGACGGACGAAGCTTTCTTT. Its protein is CASSGRTDEAFF.

This chain connects TRBV4-1 to TRBJ2-2, with D possibly being TRBD2 (6 bases). CDR3 size: 14 residues. With 6 bases removed from V and 2 bases from J, the gap between germline ends came to 10 bases. CDR1 is MGHRA and CDR2 is YSYEKL in the germline V gene. The CDR3 here is CASRGLINTGELFF. In DNA, the CDR3 is TGCGCCAGCAGGGGACTCATCAACACCGGGGAGCTGTTTTTT.

This chain joins TRBV2 and TRBJ2-7, with no clear D. Germline CDR1 SNHLY, CDR2 FYNNEI. The CDR3 contains 13 residues. Trimming stripped 7 bases from V and 3 bases from J, with 13 bases between. This CDR3 reads CASKITYSYEQYF. The CDR3 DNA is TGTGCCAGCAAGATTACTTATAGCTACGAGCAGTACTTC.

This rearrangement joins TRBV9 to TRBJ2-5; maybe TRBD1 (6 bases). V was pared by 0 bases and J by 2 bases, with 14 bases between. Germline V CDR1 and CDR2: SGDLS, YYNGEE. The CDR3 is 16 amino acids. The CDR3 loop is CASSVGMGAKQETQYF. For the CDR3, the DNA is TGTGCCAGCAGCGTAGGGATGGGGGCGAAGCAAGAGACCCAGTACTTC.

CDR3 loop: CASSLVSSGRGVTYEQYF. The CDR3 DNA sequence: TGCGCCAGCAGCTTGGTTTCTAGCGGGAGAGGGGTAACATACGAGCAGTACTTC. The chain uses TRBV5-1 and TRBJ2-7; 10 positions agree with TRBD2. CDR3 length equals 18 residues. CDR1 SGHRS and CDR2 YFSETQ come from the germline V gene. J lost 4 bases, V lost 0 bases, and 13 bases had no gene match.

The V call is TRBV29-1, the J call TRBJ1-1, with D possibly matching TRBD1 (6 bases). The germline gives CDR1 SQVTM, CDR2 ANQGSEA. V was clipped by 7 bases and J by 6 bases, with 15 bases between them. There are 12 residues in the CDR3. Here the CDR3 reads CSAYRAGAEAFF. CDR3 nucleotide sequence: TGCAGCGCCTACAGGGCTGGGGCTGAAGCTTTCTTT.